A selection of T cell receptor beta chains follows, all from one sample in a study of CD8+ T cells in alopecia areata. TCRdb's table, derived via immunoSEQ multiplex PCR, lists solely in-frame clones and lacks some. The sample has 200,000 or so clones, roughly 50% seen once. Sequences were derived from CD4+ T cells sorted from blood, sampled at week 24, from a patient treated with tofacitinib. The receptors were gathered from a human donor with alopecia areata. CDR3s include the opening cysteine and the closing phenylalanine or tryptophan. A D gene is named only where the DNA matches it firmly. Not every row has a clone size; where given, it reads once, few, many or a size class.

clone_size j_call d_call v_call cdr3_aa cdr3_nt
NA TRBJ2-1 NA TRBV15 CATGRLGTDNEQFF TGTGCCACCGGCCGACTGGGCACGGACAATGAGCAGTTCTTC
NA TRBJ1-2 NA TRBV27 CASSISQTGNYGYTF TGTGCCAGCAGTATTTCCCAGACAGGCAACTATGGCTACACCTTC
NA TRBJ1-2 NA TRBV28 CASSPHPRGEMGYTF TGTGCCAGCAGTCCGCACCCGAGGGGTGAAATGGGGTACACCTTC
NA TRBJ2-1 TRBD2 TRBV9 CASSVGTSGFYNEQFF TGTGCCAGCAGCGTAGGGACTAGCGGTTTCTACAATGAGCAGTTCTTC
NA TRBJ2-7 NA TRBV6-6 CASSYSGLTSMDEQYF TGTGCCAGCAGTTACTCGGGATTGACTTCGATGGACGAGCAGTACTTC
NA TRBJ2-3 TRBD2 TRBV4-3 CASSPTSGGITDTQYF TGCGCCAGCAGCCCCACTAGCGGGGGGATTACAGATACGCAGTATTTT
NA TRBJ2-4 NA TRBV5-6 CASSWKGTNIQYF TGTGCCAGCAGCTGGAAGGGAACAAACATTCAGTACTTC
few TRBJ2-1 TRBD1 TRBV19 CASSKATGDTEQFF TGTGCCAGTAGTAAGGCGACAGGGGATACTGAGCAGTTCTTC
few TRBJ1-2 NA TRBV21-1 CASSTLFPGQGNYGYTF TGTGCCAGCAGCACTCTCTTCCCCGGACAGGGAAACTATGGCTACACCTTC
NA TRBJ2-5 NA TRBV29-1 CSVEVQETQYF TGCAGCGTTGAAGTCCAAGAGACCCAGTACTTC
NA TRBJ2-5 TRBD1 TRBV5-4 CASRGQEEETQYF TGTGCCAGCAGGGGACAGGAAGAAGAGACCCAGTACTTC
few TRBJ2-3 TRBD2 TRBV30 CAWSTTSGMGTQYF TGTGCCTGGAGTACGACTAGCGGGATGGGTACGCAGTATTTT
NA TRBJ1-5 NA TRBV6-1 CASSEYRGQPQHF TGTGCCAGCAGTGAATATAGGGGTCAGCCCCAGCATTTT
few TRBJ2-1 TRBD2 TRBV7-2 CASTYSGSSGNEQFF TGTGCCAGCACCTATAGCGGGAGTAGCGGAAATGAGCAGTTCTTC
NA TRBJ2-3 NA TRBV20-1 CSAAATDTQYF TGCAGTGCGGCAGCCACAGATACGCAGTATTTT
few TRBJ2-1 NA TRBV27 CASSLRPARHNEQFF TGTGCCAGCAGTTTGAGGCCGGCAAGGCACAATGAGCAGTTCTTC
NA TRBJ2-7 NA TRBV20-1 CSARDMHEQYF TGCAGTGCTAGAGATATGCACGAGCAGTACTTC
NA TRBJ2-3 NA TRBV6-6 CASSYSQGRSTDTQYF TGTGCCAGCAGTTACTCTCAGGGGCGGAGCACAGATACGCAGTATTTT
NA TRBJ2-5 TRBD2 TRBV28 CASSFGTSGGQETQYF TGTGCCAGCAGTTTCGGGACTAGCGGGGGGCAAGAGACCCAGTACTTC
NA TRBJ1-5 NA TRBV10-3 CAISGTGNEQPQHF TGTGCCATCAGCGGCACAGGGAACGAGCAGCCCCAGCATTTT
NA TRBJ2-7 NA TRBV7-2 CASSLEDSVYF TGTGCCAGCAGCTTAGAGGATAGTGTTTACTTC
NA TRBJ1-1 NA TRBV29-1 CSARRARNTEAFF TGCAGCGCCCGACGGGCCCGGAACACTGAAGCTTTCTTT
NA TRBJ2-7 NA TRBV27 CASRRGLASYEQYF TGTGCCAGCCGTCGGGGGCTAGCCAGCTACGAGCAGTACTTC
NA TRBJ2-3 NA TRBV30 CAWSVQGLTGTQYF TGTGCCTGGAGTGTGCAGGGTCTGACTGGTACGCAGTATTTT
NA TRBJ1-2 TRBD1 TRBV7-2 CASSLEGQGIGGYTF TGTGCCAGCAGCTTAGAGGGACAGGGGATAGGCGGCTACACCTTC
few TRBJ1-1 NA TRBV4-1 CASSQGPPPFNTEAFF TGCGCCAGCAGCCAAGGGCCTCCCCCCTTTAACACTGAAGCTTTCTTT
NA TRBJ1-3 TRBD1 TRBV7-3 CASSLMGQSSGNTIYF TGTGCCAGCAGCTTAATGGGACAGAGCTCTGGAAACACCATATATTTT